This record concerns one T cell receptor (beta chain) sequence. This entry comes from a study of brain T cells in children with intractable seizures. Sequenced by immunoSEQ multiplex PCR; TCRdb stores in-frame clones only, minus some. The data contain roughly 69,000 clones, 95% to 97% of them singletons. CDR3 length: 13 amino acids. In germline, CDR1 is LNHDA, CDR2 SQIVND (reference sequence). J was trimmed by 11 bases and V by 5 bases; bases with no gene match: 5. Sequencing used peripheral blood, obtained at surgery. V is TRBV19 and J is TRBJ1-4; 10 bases map to TRBD1. This TCR was sampled from a boy under two years old with focal cortical dysplasia and intractable seizures. In nucleotides, the CDR3 is TGTGCCAGTAGTCTGGGACAGGGGAGCAAACTGTTTTTT. Protein sequence: CASSLGQGSKLFF.